This T cell receptor beta chain was captured by sequencing in a study of blood T cells in healthy people across ages. Note on this clonotype: With a much larger clone just one base away, this may be a read error.

It was with a sample-barcoded 5' primer and a J-beta primer mix that a second PCR of about 7 to 12 cycles was run. TCRdb called the 5' RACE reads again in MiXCR, with one record for every CDR3 protein. This sample has about a million distinct CDR3 sequences, with 48% found just once. The V and J ends lost 7 bases and 7 bases, in that order; junction bases with no gene match: 9. CDR3 size: 12 residues. Germline V gives CDR1 SQVTM, CDR2 ANQGSEA. The genes are TRBV29-1 and TRBJ1-2; TRBD1 matches 7 bases. The clonotype originates from a man aged 25-45 years in good health. The sample consisted of blood. In DNA form, the CDR3 reads TGCAGCGCCACCAGGACAGGAGGTGGCTACACCTTC. This sequence encodes CSATRTGGGYTF.